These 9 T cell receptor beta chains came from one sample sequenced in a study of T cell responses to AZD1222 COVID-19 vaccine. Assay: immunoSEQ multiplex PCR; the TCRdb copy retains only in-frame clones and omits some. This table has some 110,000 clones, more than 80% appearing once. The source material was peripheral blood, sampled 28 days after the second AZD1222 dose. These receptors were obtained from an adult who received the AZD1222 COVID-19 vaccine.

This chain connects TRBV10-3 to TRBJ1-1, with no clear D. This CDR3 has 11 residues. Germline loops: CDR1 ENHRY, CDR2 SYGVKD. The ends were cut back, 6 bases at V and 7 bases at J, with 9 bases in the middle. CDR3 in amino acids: CAIREVGEAFF. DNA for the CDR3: TGTGCCATCAGGGAAGTGGGTGAAGCTTTCTTT.

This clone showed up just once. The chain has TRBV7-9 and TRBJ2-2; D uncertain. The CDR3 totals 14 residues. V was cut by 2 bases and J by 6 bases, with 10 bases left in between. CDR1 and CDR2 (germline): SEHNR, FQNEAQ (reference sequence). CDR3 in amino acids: CASSLPETAGELFF. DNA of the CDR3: TGTGCCAGCAGCTTACCGGAGACGGCCGGGGAGCTGTTTTTT.

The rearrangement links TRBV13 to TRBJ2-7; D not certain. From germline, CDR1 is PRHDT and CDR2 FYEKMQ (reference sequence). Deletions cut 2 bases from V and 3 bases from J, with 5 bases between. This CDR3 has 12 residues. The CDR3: CASSLRSYEQYF. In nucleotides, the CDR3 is TGTGCCAGCAGCTTACGGAGCTACGAGCAGTACTTC.

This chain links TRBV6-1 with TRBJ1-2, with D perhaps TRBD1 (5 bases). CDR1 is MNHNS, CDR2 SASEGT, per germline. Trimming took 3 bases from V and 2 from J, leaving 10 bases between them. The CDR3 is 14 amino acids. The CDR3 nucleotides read TGTGCCAGCAGTGACGCGACAGAAAACTATGGCTACACCTTC. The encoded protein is CASSDATENYGYTF.

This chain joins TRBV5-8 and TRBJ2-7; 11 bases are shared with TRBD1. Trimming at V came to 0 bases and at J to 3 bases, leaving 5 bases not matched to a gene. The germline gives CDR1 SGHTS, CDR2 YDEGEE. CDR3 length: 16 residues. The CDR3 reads CASSLVAGTGGYEQYF. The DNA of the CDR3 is TGTGCCAGCAGCTTGGTAGCTGGGACAGGGGGCTACGAGCAGTACTTC.

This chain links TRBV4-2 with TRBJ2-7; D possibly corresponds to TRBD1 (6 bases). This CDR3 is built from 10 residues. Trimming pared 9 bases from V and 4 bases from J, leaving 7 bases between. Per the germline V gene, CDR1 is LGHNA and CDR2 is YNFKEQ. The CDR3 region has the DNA TGTGCCAGGAGGGGGTACGAGCAGTACTTC. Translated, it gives CARRGYEQYF.

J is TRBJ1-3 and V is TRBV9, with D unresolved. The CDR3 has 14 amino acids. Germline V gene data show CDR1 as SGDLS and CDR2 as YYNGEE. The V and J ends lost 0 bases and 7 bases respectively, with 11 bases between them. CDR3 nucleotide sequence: TGTGCCAGCAGCGTAGACCTGGGAGCCAACACCATATATTTT. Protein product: CASSVDLGANTIYF.

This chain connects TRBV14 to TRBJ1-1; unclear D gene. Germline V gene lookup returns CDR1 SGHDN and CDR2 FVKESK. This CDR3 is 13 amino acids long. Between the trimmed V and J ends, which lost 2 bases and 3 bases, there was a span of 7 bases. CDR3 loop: CASSQNPDTEAFF. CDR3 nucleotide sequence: TGTGCCAGCAGCCAAAACCCGGACACTGAAGCTTTCTTT.

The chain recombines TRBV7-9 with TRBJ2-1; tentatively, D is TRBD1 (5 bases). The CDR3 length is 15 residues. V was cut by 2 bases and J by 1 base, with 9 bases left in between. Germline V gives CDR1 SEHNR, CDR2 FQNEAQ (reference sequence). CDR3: CASSLIPGSYNEQFF. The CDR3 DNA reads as TGTGCCAGCAGCTTAATTCCAGGGTCCTACAATGAGCAGTTCTTC.